Presented here are 14 T cell receptor beta chains from one specimen sequenced in a study of cytomegalovirus exposure and HLA in healthy donors. In the PCR, 60 Vbeta and 13 Jbeta primers were used. TCRdb's table, derived via immunoSEQ multiplex PCR, lists solely in-frame clones and lacks some. The sample holds approximately 110,000 clones. The specimen was PBMCs. The receptor set was obtained from a man aged 25-40 years in good health and CMV-seronegative.

CDR3 sequence reads: CASRLSQNTEAFF. CDR3 in DNA: TGCGCCAGCAGGTTGTCCCAAAACACTGAAGCTTTCTTT. The chain carries TRBV4-1 and TRBJ1-1; D is uncertain. Per the germline V gene, CDR1 is MGHRA and CDR2 is YSYEKL. V was trimmed by 6 bases and J by 2 bases, leaving 10 bases between them. The length of the CDR3 is 13 residues.

The rearrangement links TRBV18 to TRBJ1-2; possibly TRBD1 for D (6 bases). V was trimmed by 3 bases and J by 4 bases, leaving 12 bases between them. The CDR3 loop spans 14 amino acids. Germline CDR1 and CDR2: KGHSH and LQKENI. The CDR3 DNA is TGTGCCAGCTCACCCGGACAGTTTGGCTATGGCTACACCTTC. Protein product: CASSPGQFGYGYTF.

The chain recombines TRBV29-1 with TRBJ2-7, with D possibly matching TRBD1 (6 bases). Germline CDR1 SQVTM, CDR2 ANQGSEA. The CDR3 has 13 amino acids. Trimming took 6 bases from V and 2 from J, leaving 14 bases between them. The CDR3 region has the DNA TGCAGCGTCCAGACAGGCCCTGCCTACGAGCAGTACTTC. The encoded protein is CSVQTGPAYEQYF.

The chain links TRBV15 to TRBJ2-3, with TRBD2 identical over 13 bases. V shed 4 bases, J shed 6 bases, and the junction held 7 bases outside the gene matches. Germline CDR1 and CDR2: LNHNV and YYDKDF (reference sequence). The CDR3 has 16 residues. For the CDR3, the DNA is TGTGCCACCAGCACCCGACTAGCGGGAGGATCCGATACGCAGTATTTT. Translated: CATSTRLAGGSDTQYF.

The chain combines TRBV7-8 with TRBJ1-3, with D hard to call. This CDR3 contains 16 residues. Germline lookup yields CDR1 SGHVS and CDR2 FQNEAQ. Trimming left V 1 base short and J 0 bases short, with 10 bases between. CDR3 DNA: TGTGCCAGCAGCTTAGGCAGGCCGAGCTCTGGAAACACCATATATTTT. Translation: CASSLGRPSSGNTIYF.

CDR3 region: CASSSTPQGLSGNTIYF. The CDR3 coding sequence is TGTGCCAGCAGTTCCACCCCACAGGGATTATCTGGAAACACCATATATTTT. The V and J genes are TRBV27 and TRBJ1-3; D might be TRBD1 (6 bases). CDR3 length: 17 amino acids. Germline CDR1 reads MNHEY; CDR2 reads SMNVEV (reference sequence). Trimming took 4 bases from V and 1 from J, leaving 17 bases between them.

V and J are TRBV4-3 and TRBJ2-7; possibly TRBD2 for D (6 bases). Germline V gene lookup returns CDR1 LGHNA and CDR2 YSLEER. The CDR3 is 13 residues long. The V end was cut by 2 bases, the J end by 4 bases, with 9 bases between. The CDR3 spells CASSQYAGYEQYF. The CDR3 DNA reads as TGCGCCAGCAGCCAATACGCGGGATACGAGCAGTACTTC.

This chain uses TRBV4-3 with TRBJ2-1; 10 nucleotides align to TRBD2. Germline CDR1 LGHNA, CDR2 YSLEER. The CDR3 totals 16 residues. The V and J ends lost 1 base and 8 bases, in that order; junction bases with no gene match: 8. DNA for the CDR3: TGCGCCAGCAGCCAAGTATGGCTAGCGGGAGTCCATGAGCAGTTCTTC. Translation gives CASSQVWLAGVHEQFF.

V gene TRBV5-8 combines with J gene TRBJ2-7; the match to TRBD1 covers 10 bases. The CDR3 sequence is 14 residues long. V shed 4 bases, J shed 4 bases, and the junction held 5 bases outside the gene matches. CDR1 is SGHTS, CDR2 YDEGEE, per germline. The CDR3 DNA is TGTGCCAGCAGCGTCAGACAGGGGGCGTACGAGCAGTACTTC. The encoded protein is CASSVRQGAYEQYF.

This chain links TRBV5-1 with TRBJ2-3, with 7 bases lining up with TRBD2. The ends lost 0 bases at V and 3 bases at J; junction bases unmatched: 13. From germline, CDR1 is SGHRS and CDR2 YFSETQ. The CDR3 is made up of 18 amino acids. The CDR3, as DNA: TGCGCCAGCAGCTTGGGAGGGTCCGCGGCGGGAGTGACAGATACGCAGTATTTT. Protein: CASSLGGSAAGVTDTQYF.

The chain couples TRBV7-9 to TRBJ2-2, with D uncertain. Trimming cost V 5 bases and J 2 bases, with 3 bases left between them. There are 12 residues in the CDR3. CDR1 and CDR2 (germline): SEHNR, FQNEAQ (reference sequence). CDR3 residues: CASSLNTGELFF. The CDR3 DNA follows: TGTGCCAGCAGCCTCAACACCGGGGAGCTGTTTTTT. Full variable domain (outside the CDR3, taken from reference TRBV7-9 and TRBJ2-2): DTGVSQNPRHKITKRGQNVTFRCDPISEHNRLYWYRQTLGQGPEFLTYFQNEAQLEKSRLLSDRFSAERPKGSFSTLEIQRTEQGDSAMYLCASSLNTGELFFGEGSRLTVL.

The rearrangement links TRBV5-1 to TRBJ1-5, with a tentative D call TRBD1 (6 bases). V dropped 0 bases and J dropped 3 bases, with 7 bases sitting between them. The length of the CDR3 is 14 residues. Germline V gene lookup returns CDR1 SGHRS and CDR2 YFSETQ. In nucleotides, the CDR3 is TGCGCCAGCAGCTTGGGACAGGACAATCAGCCCCAGCATTTT. The encoded protein is CASSLGQDNQPQHF.

The chain has TRBV4-2 and TRBJ1-4; D is uncertain. Trimming pared 4 bases from V and 6 bases from J, leaving 15 bases between. This CDR3 region has 15 residues. The germline V gene has CDR1 LGHNA and CDR2 YNFKEQ. The CDR3 sequence is CASSRLRGGDEKLFF. The CDR3 DNA reads TGTGCCAGCAGCCGCCTACGGGGAGGTGATGAAAAACTGTTTTTT.

The chain carries TRBV9 and TRBJ2-5; D is perhaps TRBD1 (6 bases). V was clipped by 5 bases and J by 4 bases, with 15 bases between them. Germline CDR1 is SGDLS and CDR2 is YYNGEE. The CDR3 consists of 14 residues. CDR3 protein: CASSLQGRGETQYF. CDR3 nucleotide sequence: TGTGCCAGCAGTTTACAGGGACGTGGAGAGACCCAGTACTTC.